This is a list of T cell receptor beta chains from one sample in a study of cytomegalovirus exposure and HLA in healthy donors. Sequencing used immunoSEQ multiplex PCR; TCRdb keeps in-frame clones, though not all of them. The sample shows 150,000 to 200,000 clones, roughly 87% of them seen only once. Material for sequencing was PBMCs. Receptors were obtained from a man aged 50-60 years in good health and CMV-seropositive. Both conserved end residues are part of each CDR3. A D gene is named only where the DNA matches it firmly. The size field is filled for only some rows; it gives once, few, many or a size class.

j_gene: TRBJ2-2; v_gene: TRBV9; abundance: -; d_gene: -; CDR3aa: CASTTLAQNTGELFF; CDR3nt: TGTGCCAGCACCACCCTAGCGCAGAACACCGGGGAGCTGTTTTTT
j_gene: TRBJ2-7; v_gene: TRBV19; abundance: -; d_gene: TRBD2; CDR3aa: CASSPPRTSGKVEQYF; CDR3nt: TGTGCCAGTAGCCCTCCTCGGACTAGCGGGAAGGTCGAGCAGTACTTC
j_gene: TRBJ1-1; v_gene: TRBV4-2; abundance: -; d_gene: -; CDR3aa: CASSQDREGDTEAFF; CDR3nt: TGTGCCAGCAGCCAAGATAGGGAGGGAGACACTGAAGCTTTCTTT
j_gene: TRBJ1-5; v_gene: TRBV7-9; abundance: -; d_gene: TRBD1; CDR3aa: CSSSSQGASNQPQHF; CDR3nt: TGTTCCAGCAGCTCACAGGGGGCGAGCAATCAGCCCCAGCATTTT
j_gene: TRBJ1-6; v_gene: TRBV28; abundance: -; d_gene: TRBD1; CDR3aa: CASNPQPGQYYSPLHF; CDR3nt: TGTGCCAGCAACCCGCAACCGGGACAGTACTATTCACCCCTCCACTTT
j_gene: TRBJ2-2; v_gene: TRBV6-4; abundance: -; d_gene: -; CDR3aa: CASSDSGRGGELFF; CDR3nt: TGTGCCAGCAGTGACTCCGGGCGGGGCGGGGAGCTGTTTTTT
j_gene: TRBJ1-4; v_gene: TRBV7-9; abundance: -; d_gene: TRBD1; CDR3aa: CASSSYRGINEKLFF; CDR3nt: TGTGCCAGCAGCTCATACAGGGGTATTAATGAAAAACTGTTTTTT
j_gene: TRBJ2-6; v_gene: TRBV30; abundance: -; d_gene: -; CDR3aa: CAWDRFSGANVLTF; CDR3nt: TGTGCCTGGGACAGGTTTTCTGGGGCCAACGTCCTGACTTTC
j_gene: TRBJ1-2; v_gene: TRBV28; abundance: -; d_gene: TRBD1; CDR3aa: CASLPTGQGYTF; CDR3nt: TGTGCCAGCTTACCGACAGGGCAGGGCTACACCTTC
j_gene: TRBJ1-1; v_gene: TRBV9; abundance: -; d_gene: -; CDR3aa: CASSVGGYGTEAFF; CDR3nt: TGTGCCAGCAGCGTGGGGGGTTATGGCACTGAAGCTTTCTTT
j_gene: TRBJ2-7; v_gene: TRBV19; abundance: few; d_gene: TRBD1; CDR3aa: CASSVGQGAYEQYF; CDR3nt: TGTGCCAGTAGTGTGGGACAGGGGGCCTACGAGCAGTACTTC
j_gene: TRBJ2-7; v_gene: TRBV28; abundance: -; d_gene: TRBD1; CDR3aa: CASSFNLLGQGYEQYF; CDR3nt: TGTGCCAGCAGTTTTAACCTTCTGGGACAGGGCTACGAGCAGTACTTC
j_gene: TRBJ1-5; v_gene: TRBV19; abundance: -; d_gene: TRBD1; CDR3aa: CASSLWGQGGNQPQHF; CDR3nt: TGTGCCAGTAGCCTTTGGGGACAGGGTGGCAATCAGCCCCAGCATTTT
j_gene: TRBJ1-6; v_gene: TRBV27; abundance: few; d_gene: -; CDR3aa: CASSSARDMSPLHF; CDR3nt: TGTGCCAGCAGTTCTGCTAGGGACATGTCACCCCTCCACTTT